The rows below give T cell receptor beta chains drawn from one sample of a study of cytomegalovirus exposure and HLA in healthy donors. Libraries were prepared by immunoSEQ multiplex PCR; TCRdb keeps only in-frame clonotypes and omits some of them. Of some 150,000 clones in the sample, roughly 89% are singletons; the top ten hold 1.4%. The sequencing sample was made of PBMCs. The receptor source for this set is a woman aged 25 to 45 in good health and CMV-seronegative. Both conserved end residues are part of each CDR3. Rows may omit the clone size; those that give it use once, few, many or a size class.

CDR3aa	j_gene	v_gene	abundance
CASLGGANYGYTF	TRBJ1-2	TRBV27	-
CSGSGGHNYGYTF	TRBJ1-2	TRBV29-1	-
CASSENRGRGYGYTF	TRBJ1-2	TRBV6-1	-
CASTGRGVTDTQYF	TRBJ2-3	TRBV27	-
CSVGNPSGTGHYEQYF	TRBJ2-7	TRBV29-1	-
CASSTRDRGNQPQHF	TRBJ1-5	TRBV27	-
CASSVAQGANEQFF	TRBJ2-1	TRBV9	once
CASSSLQGNTEAFF	TRBJ1-1	TRBV27	once
CASTLYSAAGELFF	TRBJ2-2	TRBV6-5	-
CASGEGASINSPLHF	TRBJ1-6	TRBV5-1	-
CSAVDREGGYTF	TRBJ1-2	TRBV29-1	-
CASSEYRPGQGGSGANVLTF	TRBJ2-6	TRBV2	-
CASSLKLDRAEKLFF	TRBJ1-4	TRBV19	-
CASSPRQGGGYTF	TRBJ1-2	TRBV19	-
CATSMLNQPQHF	TRBJ1-5	TRBV15	-
CASKLSVASGGGEQYF	TRBJ2-7	TRBV5-1	once
CASSFRDEQYF	TRBJ2-7	TRBV5-1	-
CASRASGTGVTEAFF	TRBJ1-1	TRBV6-1	-
CASSDTGTETQYF	TRBJ2-5	TRBV19	once
CAWSKGGDTEAFF	TRBJ1-1	TRBV30	-
CASSEAAGFPETQYF	TRBJ2-5	TRBV6-1	-
CASSLRQGTYGYTF	TRBJ1-2	TRBV7-6	-
CASRDLTGNQETQYF	TRBJ2-5	TRBV10-2	-
CASSFRTGGFSPLHF	TRBJ1-6	TRBV27	-
CASSIRGLAFF	TRBJ1-1	TRBV19	-
CASGEGDEKLFF	TRBJ1-4	TRBV4-1	-
CASSQEKRTSGTDTQYF	TRBJ2-3	TRBV4-2	-
CASSYWGGAQETQYF	TRBJ2-5	TRBV6-5	-
CASSGTRGTDTQYF	TRBJ2-3	TRBV9	-